This T cell receptor (beta chain) was obtained from a study of CD8 T cells in ankylosing spondylitis. This clonotype was observed at least ten times. Germline lookup yields CDR1 SGHDT and CDR2 YYEEEE. The CDR3 totals 14 residues. Between the trimmed V and J ends, which lost 3 bases and 4 bases, there was a span of 13 bases. TCRdb fed the 5' RACE reads into MiXCR, producing one record per CDR3 protein. The sample lists about 160,000 distinct CDR3 sequences; around 19% were seen once. The V and J genes are TRBV5-6 and TRBJ2-5, with a possible D match to TRBD1 (6 bases). This receptor was obtained from a male donor with ankylosing spondylitis or in good health (not recorded which). The sequencing sample was made of blood, either unsorted or a sorted T cell fraction (not recorded which). The CDR3 DNA sequence: TGTGCCAGCAGCTCCCCTGGCAGGGGAGAGACCCAGTACTTC. It codes for CASSSPGRGETQYF.